This TCR beta chain was identified during a study of cytomegalovirus exposure and HLA in healthy donors. The CDR3 is 17 amino acids. Trimming shortened V by 0 bases and J by 0 bases, and 17 bases separated the two germline ends. Germline V gene data show CDR1 as GTSNPN and CDR2 as SVGIG (reference sequence). Primers for the PCR totalled 60 Vbeta and 13 Jbeta. Using immunoSEQ multiplex PCR, the repertoire was profiled, and TCRdb retains in-frame clones only, with some absent. This sample has around 93,000 clones, with roughly four fifths found just once. The source is a middle-aged man in good health and CMV-seronegative. The sample consisted of PBMCs. The chain has TRBV30 and TRBJ1-1; D call uncertain. The CDR3 sequence is CAWSVLSSRSMNTEAFF. In DNA form, the CDR3 reads TGTGCCTGGAGTGTACTCTCATCGCGTAGCATGAACACTGAAGCTTTCTTT.